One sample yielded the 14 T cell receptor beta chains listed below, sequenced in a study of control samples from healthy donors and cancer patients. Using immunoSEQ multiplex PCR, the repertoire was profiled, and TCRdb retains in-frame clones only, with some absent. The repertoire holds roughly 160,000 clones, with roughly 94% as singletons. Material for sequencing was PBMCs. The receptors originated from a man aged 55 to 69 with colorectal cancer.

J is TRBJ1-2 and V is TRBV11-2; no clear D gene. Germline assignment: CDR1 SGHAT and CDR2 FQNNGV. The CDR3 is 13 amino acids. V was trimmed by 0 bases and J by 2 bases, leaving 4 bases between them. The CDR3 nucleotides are TGTGCCAGCAGCTTAGATTTGAACTATGGCTACACCTTC. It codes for CASSLDLNYGYTF.

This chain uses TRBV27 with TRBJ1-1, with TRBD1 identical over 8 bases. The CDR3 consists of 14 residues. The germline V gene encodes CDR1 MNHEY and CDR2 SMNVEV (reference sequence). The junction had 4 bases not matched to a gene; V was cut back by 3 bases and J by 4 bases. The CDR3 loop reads CASSFRTGSTEAFF. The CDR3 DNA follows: TGTGCCAGCAGTTTCCGGACAGGGAGCACTGAAGCTTTCTTT.

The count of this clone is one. The CDR3 DNA reads TGTGCCAGCAGGGGGCTAAACAATGAGCAGTTCTTC. This encodes CASRGLNNEQFF. V usage is TRBV6-5 and J usage is TRBJ2-1; tentatively, D is TRBD1 (5 bases). CDR1 and CDR2 (germline): MNHEY, SVGAGI. The CDR3 sequence is 12 residues long. The V end was cut by 6 bases, the J end by 5 bases, with 8 bases between.

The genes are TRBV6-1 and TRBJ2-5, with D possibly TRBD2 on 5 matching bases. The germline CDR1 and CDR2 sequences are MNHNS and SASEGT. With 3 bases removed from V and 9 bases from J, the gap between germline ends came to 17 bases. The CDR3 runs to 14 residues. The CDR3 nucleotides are TGTGCCAGCAGTGAGTCAGGTGCCCAGAGGGCCCAGTACTTC. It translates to CASSESGAQRAQYF.

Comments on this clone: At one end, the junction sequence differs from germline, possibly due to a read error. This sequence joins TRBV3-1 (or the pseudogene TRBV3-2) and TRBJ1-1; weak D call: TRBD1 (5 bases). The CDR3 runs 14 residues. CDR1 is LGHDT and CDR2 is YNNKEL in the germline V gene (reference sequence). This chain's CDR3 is CASSQEGAPGRGSF. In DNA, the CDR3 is TGTGCCAGCAGCCAAGAAGGGGCTCCGGGAAGAGGGAGCTTT.

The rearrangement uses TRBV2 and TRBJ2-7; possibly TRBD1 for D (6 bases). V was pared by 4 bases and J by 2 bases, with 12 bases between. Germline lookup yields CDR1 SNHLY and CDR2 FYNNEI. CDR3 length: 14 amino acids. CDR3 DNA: TGTGCCAGCAGTGGGGGTGAGGGGGCCTACGAGCAGTACTTC. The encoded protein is CASSGGEGAYEQYF.

The CDR3 coding sequence is TGTGCCAGCAGCCAACGGGGCACTGGGGCCAACGTCCTGACTTTC. Translated, it gives CASSQRGTGANVLTF. J is TRBJ2-6 and V is TRBV14; the D call may be TRBD1 or TRBD2 (5 bases each). CDR3 size: 15 residues. With 2 bases removed from V and 2 bases from J, the gap between germline ends came to 7 bases. Germline CDR1 reads SGHDN; CDR2 reads FVKESK.

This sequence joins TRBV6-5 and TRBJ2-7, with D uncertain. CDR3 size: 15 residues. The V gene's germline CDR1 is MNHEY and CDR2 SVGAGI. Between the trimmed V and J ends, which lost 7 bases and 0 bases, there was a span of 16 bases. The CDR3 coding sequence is TGTGCCAGCACCTCTACGGGTTCTAGCTCCTACGAGCAGTACTTC. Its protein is CASTSTGSSSYEQYF.

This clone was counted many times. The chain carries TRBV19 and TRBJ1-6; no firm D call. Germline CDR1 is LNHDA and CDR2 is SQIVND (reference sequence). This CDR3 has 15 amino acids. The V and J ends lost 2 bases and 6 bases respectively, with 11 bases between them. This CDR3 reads CASSIRREANSPLHF. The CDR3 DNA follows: TGTGCCAGTAGTATACGACGGGAGGCTAATTCACCCCTCCACTTT.

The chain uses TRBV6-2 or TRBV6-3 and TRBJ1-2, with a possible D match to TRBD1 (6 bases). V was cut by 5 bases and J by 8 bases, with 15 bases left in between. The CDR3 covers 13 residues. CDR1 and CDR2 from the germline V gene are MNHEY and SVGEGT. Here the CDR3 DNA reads TGTGCCAGCAGTGCACAGGGTACAGGGGGCTACACCTTC. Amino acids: CASSAQGTGGYTF.

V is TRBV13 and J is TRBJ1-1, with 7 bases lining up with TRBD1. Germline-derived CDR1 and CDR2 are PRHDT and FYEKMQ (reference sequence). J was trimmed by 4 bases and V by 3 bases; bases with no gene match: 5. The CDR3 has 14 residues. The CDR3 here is CASSFSQGGTEAFF. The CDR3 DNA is TGTGCCAGCAGCTTTAGCCAGGGGGGCACTGAAGCTTTCTTT.

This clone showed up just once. CDR3 bases: TGCGCCAGCAGCTTGTTGGCAGGGGAAACGAGCGAGCAGTACTTC. Translated, it gives CASSLLAGETSEQYF. The rearrangement joins TRBV5-1 to TRBJ2-7; tentatively, D is TRBD1 (6 bases). With 1 base removed from V and 6 bases from J, the gap between germline ends came to 17 bases. The germline V gene encodes CDR1 SGHRS and CDR2 YFSETQ. This CDR3 spans 15 amino acids. The full variable domain, with the rest looked up from reference TRBV5-1 and TRBJ2-7, is KAGVTQTPRYLIKTRGQQVTLSCSPISGHRSVSWYQQTPGQGLQFLFEYFSETQRNKGNFPGRFSGRQFSNSRSEMNVSTLELGDSALYLCASSLLAGETSEQYFGPGTRLTVT.

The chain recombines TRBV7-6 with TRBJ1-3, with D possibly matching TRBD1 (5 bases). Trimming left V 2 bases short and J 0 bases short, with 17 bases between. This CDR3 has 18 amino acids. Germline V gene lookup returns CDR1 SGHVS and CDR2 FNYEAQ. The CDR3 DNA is TGTGCCAGCAGCTTAAGTGCGGCGGGGGGAAACTCTGGAAACACCATATATTTT. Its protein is CASSLSAAGGNSGNTIYF.

The CDR3 sequence: CASNPGQGSYEQYF. The CDR3 DNA is TGTGCCAGCAATCCGGGACAGGGGTCCTACGAGCAGTACTTC. The V gene is TRBV6-5, the J gene TRBJ2-7, with 10 bases fitting TRBD1. J lost 1 base, V lost 7 bases, and 4 bases had no gene match. The CDR3 length is 14 residues. Per the germline V gene, CDR1 is MNHEY and CDR2 is SVGAGI.